These 6 T cell receptor beta chains originate from one sample sequenced in a study of blood T cell repertoires in COVID-19. Profiled with immunoSEQ multiplex PCR; TCRdb holds only in-frame clones, not every one. The sample shows 150,000 to 200,000 clones, around 84% of them seen only once. Source material: peripheral blood. These receptors came from a young man with active or convalescent COVID-19.

V is TRBV24-1 and J is TRBJ2-3; 10 bases match TRBD1. Trimming at V came to 6 bases and at J to 4 bases, leaving 6 bases not matched to a gene. The CDR3 is 15 amino acids. Germline-derived CDR1 and CDR2 are KGHDR and SFDVKD. CDR3 in amino acids: CATSWTGGSSDTQYF. Here the CDR3 DNA reads TGTGCCACCAGTTGGACAGGGGGGAGCTCAGATACGCAGTATTTT.

This chain's CDR3 is CASSSVRTGTSYGYTF. CDR3 DNA: TGTGCCAGCAGCTCTGTTAGGACAGGGACCAGTTATGGCTACACCTTC. The J gene is TRBJ1-2, the V gene TRBV7-9; 8 bases fit TRBD1. The CDR3 contains 16 residues. The V gene end was trimmed by 4 bases and the J gene end by 5 bases; junction bases not matched to a gene: 12. The V gene's germline CDR1 is SEHNR and CDR2 FQNEAQ (reference sequence). Looking up the rest from reference TRBV7-9 and TRBJ1-2 gives the full variable domain: DTGVSQNPRHKITKRGQNVTFRCDPISEHNRLYWYRQTLGQGPEFLTYFQNEAQLEKSRLLSDRFSAERPKGSFSTLEIQRTEQGDSAMYLCASSSVRTGTSYGYTFGSGTRLTVV.

The gene calls are TRBV5-4 and TRBJ2-3, with a weak D call TRBD2 (6 bases). This CDR3 region has 14 residues. V was cut by 3 bases and J by 6 bases, with 14 bases left in between. CDR1 and CDR2 (germline): SGHNT, YYREEE (reference sequence). This CDR3 is CASSSTGGRDTQYF. The DNA for the CDR3 is TGTGCCAGCAGCTCGACCGGGGGAAGGGATACGCAGTATTTT.

The chain recombines TRBV6-5 with TRBJ1-5; TRBD1 matches 7 bases. The J segment lost 3 bases and the V segment lost 0 bases, leaving 2 bases of the junction unmatched. CDR3 length equals 15 residues. Germline V lookup: CDR1 MNHEY, CDR2 SVGAGI. For the CDR3, the DNA is TGTGCCAGCAGTTACTCGGGACAGTTCAATCAGCCCCAGCATTTT. It yields the protein CASSYSGQFNQPQHF.

This chain connects TRBV28 to TRBJ1-2, with TRBD1 matching 9 bases. CDR1 and CDR2 (germline): MDHEN, SYDVKM. V lost 5 bases, J lost 1 base, and 2 bases stayed unmatched. CDR3 size: 14 residues. CDR3 loop: CASSPTGGNYGYTF. The CDR3 bases are TGTGCCAGCAGTCCGACAGGGGGTAACTATGGCTACACCTTC.

The chain is built from TRBV3-1 (or the pseudogene TRBV3-2) and TRBJ2-4; 11 bases line up with TRBD1. In germline, CDR1 is LGHDT, CDR2 YNNKEL (reference sequence). This CDR3 region has 14 residues. Unmatched junction bases numbered 2, after V lost 3 bases and J lost 7 bases. CDR3 sequence (DNA): TGTGCCAGCAGCCACGGACAGGGGGCCAACATTCAGTACTTC. Translation gives CASSHGQGANIQYF.